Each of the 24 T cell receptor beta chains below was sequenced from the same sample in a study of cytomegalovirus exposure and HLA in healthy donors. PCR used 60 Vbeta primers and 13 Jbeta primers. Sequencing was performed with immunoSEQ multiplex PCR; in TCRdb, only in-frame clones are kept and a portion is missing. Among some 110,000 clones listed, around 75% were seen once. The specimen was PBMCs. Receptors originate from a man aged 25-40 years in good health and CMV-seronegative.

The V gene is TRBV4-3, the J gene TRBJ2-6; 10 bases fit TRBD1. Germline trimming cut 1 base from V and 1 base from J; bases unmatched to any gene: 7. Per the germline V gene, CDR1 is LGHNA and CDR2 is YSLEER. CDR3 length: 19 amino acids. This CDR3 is CASSQVLGTGVSGANVLTF. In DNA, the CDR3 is TGCGCCAGCAGCCAAGTATTAGGGACAGGGGTTTCTGGGGCCAACGTCCTGACTTTC.

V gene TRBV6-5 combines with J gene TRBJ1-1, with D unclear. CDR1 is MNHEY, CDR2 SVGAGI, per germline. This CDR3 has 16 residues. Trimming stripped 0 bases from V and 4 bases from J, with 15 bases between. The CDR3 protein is CASSYSGGRLGTEAFF. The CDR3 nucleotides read TGTGCCAGCAGTTACTCAGGAGGGAGGCTAGGCACTGAAGCTTTCTTT.

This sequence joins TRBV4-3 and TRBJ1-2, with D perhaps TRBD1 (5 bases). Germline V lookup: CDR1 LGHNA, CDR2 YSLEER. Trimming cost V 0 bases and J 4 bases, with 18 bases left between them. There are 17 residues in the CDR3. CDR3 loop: CASSQEVGPLRGYGYTF. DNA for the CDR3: TGCGCCAGCAGCCAAGAAGTTGGGCCCCTAAGGGGCTATGGCTACACCTTC.

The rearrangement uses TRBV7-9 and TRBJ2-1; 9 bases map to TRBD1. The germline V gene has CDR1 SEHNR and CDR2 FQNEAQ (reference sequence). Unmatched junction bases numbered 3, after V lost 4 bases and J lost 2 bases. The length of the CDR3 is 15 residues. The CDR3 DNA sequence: TGTGCCAGCAGCTCCAGACAGGGGGCCTACAATGAGCAGTTCTTC. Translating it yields CASSSRQGAYNEQFF.

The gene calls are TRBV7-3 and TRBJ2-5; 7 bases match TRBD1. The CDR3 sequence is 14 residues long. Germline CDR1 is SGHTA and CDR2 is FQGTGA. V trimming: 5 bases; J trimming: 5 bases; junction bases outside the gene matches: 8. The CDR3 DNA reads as TGTGCCAGCAGCCGTACAGGGGAGTCGGAGACCCAGTACTTC. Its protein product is CASSRTGESETQYF. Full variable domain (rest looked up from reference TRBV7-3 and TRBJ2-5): GAGVSQTPSNKVTEKGKYVELRCDPISGHTALYWYRQSLGQGPEFLIYFQGTGAADDSGLPNDRFFAVRPEGSVSTLKIQRTERGDSAVYLCASSRTGESETQYFGPGTRLLVL.

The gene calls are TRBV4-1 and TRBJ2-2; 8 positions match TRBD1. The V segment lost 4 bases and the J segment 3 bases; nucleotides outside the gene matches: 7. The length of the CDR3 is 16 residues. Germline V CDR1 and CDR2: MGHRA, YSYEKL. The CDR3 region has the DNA TGCGCCAGCAGCCCTCTGGGACAGGCCGACACCGGGGAGCTGTTTTTT. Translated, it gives CASSPLGQADTGELFF.

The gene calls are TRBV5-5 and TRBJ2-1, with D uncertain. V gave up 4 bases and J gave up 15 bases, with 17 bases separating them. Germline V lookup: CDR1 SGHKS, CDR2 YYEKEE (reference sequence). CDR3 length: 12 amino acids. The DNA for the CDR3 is TGTGCCAGCAGCAAAGAGACTGGCTTGGGGTTCTTC. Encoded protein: CASSKETGLGFF.

In nucleotides, the CDR3 is TGTGCCAGCAGCTTTCAGACAGGGTCGTATGAAAAACTGTTTTTT. This encodes CASSFQTGSYEKLFF. The V call is TRBV5-6, the J call TRBJ1-4, with 7 bases aligning to TRBD1. Germline CDR1 is SGHDT and CDR2 is YYEEEE. The CDR3 consists of 15 residues. The junction had 7 bases not matched to a gene; V was cut back by 2 bases and J by 6 bases. The entire variable domain, with the rest obtained from reference TRBV5-6 and TRBJ1-4, is as follows: DAGVTQSPTHLIKTRGQQVTLRCSPKSGHDTVSWYQQALGQGPQFIFQYYEEEERQRGNFPDRFSGHQFPNYSSELNVNALLLGDSALYLCASSFQTGSYEKLFFGSGTQLSVL.

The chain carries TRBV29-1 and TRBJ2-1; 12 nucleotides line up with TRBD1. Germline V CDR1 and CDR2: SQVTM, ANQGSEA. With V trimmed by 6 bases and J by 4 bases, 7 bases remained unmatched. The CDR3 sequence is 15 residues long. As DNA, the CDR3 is TGCAGCGTCGTGGGACAGGGGGCTAGGTACAATGAGCAGTTCTTC. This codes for CSVVGQGARYNEQFF.

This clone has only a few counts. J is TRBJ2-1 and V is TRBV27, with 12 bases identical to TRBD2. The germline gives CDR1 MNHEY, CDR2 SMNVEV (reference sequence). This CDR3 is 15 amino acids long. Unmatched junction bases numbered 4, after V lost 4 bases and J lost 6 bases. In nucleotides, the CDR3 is TGTGCCAGCAGTTCCCTAGCGGGAGGGGTCAATGAGCAGTTCTTC. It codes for CASSSLAGGVNEQFF.

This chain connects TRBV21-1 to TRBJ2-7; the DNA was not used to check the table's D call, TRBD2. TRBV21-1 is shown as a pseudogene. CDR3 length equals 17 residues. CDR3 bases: TGTGCCAGCAGCAAATGGGAAGCGGGAGGGACCTCCTACGAGCAGTACTTC. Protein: CASSKWEAGGTSYEQYF.

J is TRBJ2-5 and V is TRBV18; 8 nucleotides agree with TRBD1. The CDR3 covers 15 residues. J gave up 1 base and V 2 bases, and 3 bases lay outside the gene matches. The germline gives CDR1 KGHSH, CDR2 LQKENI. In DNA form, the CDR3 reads TGTGCCAGCTCACCATCGACAGGGGTCCAAGAGACCCAGTACTTC. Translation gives CASSPSTGVQETQYF.

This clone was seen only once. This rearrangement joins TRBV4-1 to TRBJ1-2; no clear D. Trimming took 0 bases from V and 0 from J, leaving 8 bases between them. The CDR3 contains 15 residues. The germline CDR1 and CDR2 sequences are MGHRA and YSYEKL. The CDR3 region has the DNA TGCGCCAGCAGCCAAGATCCCACAGCTAACTATGGCTACACCTTC. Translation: CASSQDPTANYGYTF.

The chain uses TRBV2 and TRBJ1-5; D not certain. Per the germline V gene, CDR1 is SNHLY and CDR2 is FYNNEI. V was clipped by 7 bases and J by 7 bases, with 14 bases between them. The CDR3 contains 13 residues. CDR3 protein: CASTHARGQPQHF. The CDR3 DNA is TGTGCCAGCACCCATGCCCGCGGACAGCCCCAGCATTTT. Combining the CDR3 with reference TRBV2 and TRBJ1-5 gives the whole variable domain EPEVTQTPSHQVTQMGQEVILRCVPISNHLYFYWYRQILGQKVEFLVSFYNNEISEKSEIFDDQFSVERPDGSNFTLKIRSTKLEDSAMYFCASTHARGQPQHFGDGTRLSIL.

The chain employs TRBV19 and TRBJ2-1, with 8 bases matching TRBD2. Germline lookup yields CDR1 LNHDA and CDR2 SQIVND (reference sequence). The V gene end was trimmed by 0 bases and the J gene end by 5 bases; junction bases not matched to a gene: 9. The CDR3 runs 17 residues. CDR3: CASSIESGVAGNNEQFF. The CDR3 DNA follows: TGTGCCAGTAGTATAGAGTCAGGGGTAGCGGGGAACAATGAGCAGTTCTTC.

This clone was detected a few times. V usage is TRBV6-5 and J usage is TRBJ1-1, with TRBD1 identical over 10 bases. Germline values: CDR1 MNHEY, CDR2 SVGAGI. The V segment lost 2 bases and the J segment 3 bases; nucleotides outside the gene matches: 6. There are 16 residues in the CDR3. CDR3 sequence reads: CASSYGAGQGDTEAFF. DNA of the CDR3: TGTGCCAGCAGTTACGGGGCCGGACAGGGGGACACTGAAGCTTTCTTT.

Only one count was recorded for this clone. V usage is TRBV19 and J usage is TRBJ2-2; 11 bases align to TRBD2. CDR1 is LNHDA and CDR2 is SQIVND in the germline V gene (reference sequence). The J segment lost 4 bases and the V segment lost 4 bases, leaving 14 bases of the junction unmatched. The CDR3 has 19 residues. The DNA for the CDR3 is TGTGCCAGTAGTACCCGAATAGGTAGCGGGAGGGACCTCACCGGGGAGCTGTTTTTT. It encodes CASSTRIGSGRDLTGELFF.

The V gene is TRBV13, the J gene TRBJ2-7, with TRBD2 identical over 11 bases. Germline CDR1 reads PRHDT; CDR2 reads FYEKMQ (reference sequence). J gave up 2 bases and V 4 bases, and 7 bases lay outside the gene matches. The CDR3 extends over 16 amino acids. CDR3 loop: CASSSRTSGQTYEQYF. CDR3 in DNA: TGTGCCAGCAGCTCCCGGACTAGCGGGCAGACCTACGAGCAGTACTTC.

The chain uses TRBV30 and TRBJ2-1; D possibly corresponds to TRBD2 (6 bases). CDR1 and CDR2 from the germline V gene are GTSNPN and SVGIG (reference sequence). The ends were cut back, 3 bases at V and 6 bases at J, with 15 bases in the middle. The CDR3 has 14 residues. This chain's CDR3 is CAWSAGGLGNEQFF. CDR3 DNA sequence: TGTGCCTGGAGCGCCGGGGGTCTGGGCAATGAGCAGTTCTTC.

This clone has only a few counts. The CDR3 protein is CASSPPGLGDLYEQYF. The DNA of the CDR3 is TGTGCCAGCAGTCCCCCAGGGCTAGGTGACCTCTACGAGCAGTACTTC. The rearrangement joins TRBV28 to TRBJ2-7, with D possibly being TRBD1 (5 bases). V was clipped by 5 bases and J by 3 bases, with 20 bases between them. CDR3 size: 16 residues. Germline assignment: CDR1 MDHEN and CDR2 SYDVKM.

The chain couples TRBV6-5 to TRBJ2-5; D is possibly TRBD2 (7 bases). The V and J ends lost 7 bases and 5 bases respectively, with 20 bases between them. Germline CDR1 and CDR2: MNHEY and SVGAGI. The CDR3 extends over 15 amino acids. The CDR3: CASKRRGPGGETQYF. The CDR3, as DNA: TGTGCCAGCAAGCGGCGGGGGCCCGGAGGGGAGACCCAGTACTTC.

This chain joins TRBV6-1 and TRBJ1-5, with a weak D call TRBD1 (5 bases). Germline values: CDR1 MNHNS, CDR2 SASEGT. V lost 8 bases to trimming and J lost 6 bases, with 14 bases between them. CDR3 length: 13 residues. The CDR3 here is CASVTGGGQPQHF. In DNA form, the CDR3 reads TGTGCCAGCGTCACCGGGGGAGGTCAGCCCCAGCATTTT.

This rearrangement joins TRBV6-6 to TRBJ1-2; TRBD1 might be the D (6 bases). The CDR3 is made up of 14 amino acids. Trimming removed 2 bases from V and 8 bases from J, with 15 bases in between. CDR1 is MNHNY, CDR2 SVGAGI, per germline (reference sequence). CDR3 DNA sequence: TGTGCCAGCAGTTACGAGGGGGGGATTGCCGGCTACACCTTC. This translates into CASSYEGGIAGYTF.

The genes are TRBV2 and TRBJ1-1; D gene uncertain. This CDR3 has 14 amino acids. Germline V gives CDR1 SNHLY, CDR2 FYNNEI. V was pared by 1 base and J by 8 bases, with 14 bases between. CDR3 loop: CASSEESGSTEAFF. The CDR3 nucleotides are TGTGCCAGCAGTGAAGAATCTGGGAGTACCGAAGCTTTCTTT.